Presented here are 21 T cell receptor beta chains from one specimen sequenced in a study of CD4 T cells in relation to SARS-CoV-2 and coronaviruses. This table comes from immunoSEQ multiplex PCR, and its TCRdb copy is limited to in-frame clones, with some not included. The sample lists roughly 16,000 clones, nearly 85% occurring once. Antigen specificity for these receptors is unknown. Before the COVID-19 pandemic, during about 2011-2019, CD4+ T cells were taken from unexposed donors. After less than 11 days of culture, CD4+ T cells were isolated. The sequenced sample was CD4+ T cells from PBMCs, cultured in vitro. The receptors stem from a human donor in good health.

A single count supports this clone. The CDR3 is CASRDGRLQETQYF. CDR3 sequence (DNA): TGTGCCAGTAGGGATGGACGGCTCCAAGAGACCCAGTACTTC. The chain combines TRBV19 with TRBJ2-5; D not resolved. CDR1 LNHDA and CDR2 SQIVND come from the germline V gene (reference sequence). V lost 6 bases to trimming and J lost 1 base, with 12 bases between them. The length of the CDR3 is 14 residues. The complete variable domain, with remaining parts taken from reference TRBV19 and TRBJ2-5, reads DGGITQSPKYLFRKEGQNVTLSCEQNLNHDAMYWYRQDPGQGLRLIYYSQIVNDFQKGDIAEGYSVSREKKESFPLTVTSAQKNPTAFYLCASRDGRLQETQYFGPGTRLLVL.

The chain has TRBV11-2 and TRBJ2-2; TRBD1 agrees at 7 bases. V shed 4 bases, J shed 5 bases, and the junction held 4 bases outside the gene matches. CDR3 size: 14 residues. Germline V gene lookup returns CDR1 SGHAT and CDR2 FQNNGV. The CDR3 is CASSSPGGTGELFF. The CDR3 region has the DNA TGTGCCAGCAGCTCACCAGGGGGAACCGGGGAGCTGTTTTTT. The complete variable domain, with remaining parts taken from reference TRBV11-2 and TRBJ2-2, reads EAGVAQSPRYKIIEKRQSVAFWCNPISGHATLYWYQQILGQGPKLLIQFQNNGVVDDSQLPKDRFSAERLKGVDSTLKIQPAKLEDSAVYLCASSSPGGTGELFFGEGSRLTVL.

The gene calls are TRBV9 and TRBJ2-1, with 7 bases identical to TRBD2. The germline V gene has CDR1 SGDLS and CDR2 YYNGEE. After removal of 1 base from V and 8 bases from J, the junction contained 12 bases not matched to a gene. The CDR3 contains 16 residues. CDR3 sequence (DNA): TGTGCCAGCAGCGTAAAAGGAGAAGGCGGGAGCTATGAGCAGTTCTTC. Encoded protein: CASSVKGEGGSYEQFF.

The V call is TRBV10-3, the J call TRBJ2-4, with no clear D. CDR1 is ENHRY and CDR2 is SYGVKD in the germline V gene. V lost 6 bases and J lost 0, with 9 bases in between. CDR3 size: 14 residues. CDR3 residues: CAISDDLAKNIQYF. CDR3 coding DNA: TGTGCCATCAGCGACGACTTAGCCAAAAACATTCAGTACTTC.

This clone came up a few times. The rearrangement joins TRBV10-1 to TRBJ2-2, with D maybe TRBD1 (6 bases). Between the trimmed V and J ends, which lost 7 bases and 0 bases, there was a span of 12 bases. CDR1 is WNHNN and CDR2 is SYGVQD in the germline V gene (reference sequence). This CDR3 contains 15 residues. The CDR3 is CASISDRTNTGELFF. For the CDR3, the DNA is TGCGCCAGCATCTCGGACAGAACGAACACCGGGGAGCTGTTTTTT.

The chain employs TRBV3-1 (or the pseudogene TRBV3-2) and TRBJ2-7; tentative D call: TRBD2 (6 bases). Trimming stripped 5 bases from V and 3 bases from J, with 14 bases between. CDR3 length: 14 residues. The germline V gene has CDR1 LGHDT and CDR2 YNNKEL (reference sequence). The CDR3 sequence is CASSARLVLYEQYF. CDR3 DNA sequence: TGTGCCAGCAGCGCGCGACTAGTTCTCTACGAGCAGTACTTC.

The V call is TRBV6-5, the J call TRBJ1-2, with D perhaps matching TRBD1 (5 bases). Looked up from germline, CDR1 is MNHEY and CDR2 is SVGAGI. This CDR3 is 14 amino acids long. Between the trimmed V and J ends, which lost 7 bases and 4 bases, there was a span of 16 bases. The CDR3 DNA reads as TGTGCCAGCATCCTAGGGGCCCTCGGCTATGGCTACACCTTC. It encodes CASILGALGYGYTF.

V usage is TRBV30 and J usage is TRBJ2-7; 8 bases fit TRBD1. After removal of 3 bases from V and 2 bases from J, the junction contained 6 bases not matched to a gene. CDR1 is GTSNPN and CDR2 is SVGIG in the germline V gene (reference sequence). This CDR3 has 14 amino acids. In DNA form, the CDR3 reads TGTGCCTGGAGAGGGACAGGCGGTACCTACGAGCAGTACTTC. The encoded protein is CAWRGTGGTYEQYF.

This chain joins TRBV3-1 (or the pseudogene TRBV3-2) and TRBJ2-3; 8 positions match TRBD2. The CDR3 is made up of 15 amino acids. The V segment lost 2 bases and the J segment 1 base; nucleotides outside the gene matches: 2. Per germline, CDR1 LGHDT and CDR2 YNNKEL (reference sequence). The CDR3 sequence is CASSQYSGGTDTQYF. CDR3 in DNA: TGTGCCAGCAGCCAATATAGCGGGGGCACAGATACGCAGTATTTT.

The rearrangement joins TRBV6-1 to TRBJ1-1; D gene unclear. Trimming pared 3 bases from V and 1 base from J, leaving 6 bases between. The germline V gene encodes CDR1 MNHNS and CDR2 SASEGT. The CDR3 length is 13 residues. The DNA for the CDR3 is TGTGCCAGCAGTGACGTGTGGAACACTGAAGCTTTCTTT. As protein: CASSDVWNTEAFF.

The V and J genes are TRBV19 and TRBJ2-7; 7 bases are a match to TRBD1. The CDR3 is 14 amino acids. V trimming: 4 bases; J trimming: 2 bases; junction bases outside the gene matches: 5. From germline, CDR1 is LNHDA and CDR2 SQIVND (reference sequence). Here the CDR3 reads CASSTTGQPYEQYF. DNA of the CDR3: TGTGCCAGTAGTACCACGGGACAGCCCTACGAGCAGTACTTC.

The V and J genes are TRBV27 and TRBJ1-1; D is perhaps TRBD1 (5 bases). This CDR3 spans 13 amino acids. Between the trimmed V and J ends, which lost 3 bases and 6 bases, there was a span of 11 bases. Germline CDR1 is MNHEY and CDR2 is SMNVEV (reference sequence). In DNA, the CDR3 is TGTGCCAGCAGTTTCGCAGGGCGGGCTGAAGCTTTCTTT. Its translation is CASSFAGRAEAFF.

The rearrangement uses TRBV5-5 and TRBJ2-7; 7 bases are a match to TRBD1. Germline trimming cut 5 bases from V and 1 base from J; bases unmatched to any gene: 9. There are 15 residues in the CDR3. CDR1 is SGHKS, CDR2 YYEKEE, per germline (reference sequence). DNA of the CDR3: TGTGCCAGCAGGTGGCCCGGGACAGCATCCTACGAGCAGTACTTC. It specifies CASRWPGTASYEQYF.

This rearrangement joins TRBV5-1 to TRBJ2-7; D may be TRBD1 or TRBD2 (5 bases each). CDR1 and CDR2 from the germline V gene are SGHRS and YFSETQ. CDR3 size: 15 residues. Trimming stripped 4 bases from V and 6 bases from J, with 20 bases between. As DNA, the CDR3 is TGCGCCAGCAGCGCCCGGGACCCCTGGTCTGCCGAGCAGTACTTC. Translation gives CASSARDPWSAEQYF. Looking up the rest from reference TRBV5-1 and TRBJ2-7 gives the full variable domain: KAGVTQTPRYLIKTRGQQVTLSCSPISGHRSVSWYQQTPGQGLQFLFEYFSETQRNKGNFPGRFSGRQFSNSRSEMNVSTLELGDSALYLCASSARDPWSAEQYFGPGTRLTVT.

CDR3 sequence: CASSLNGFSGNTIYF. The CDR3 nucleotides read TGTGCCAGCAGCTTAAACGGGTTCTCTGGAAACACCATATATTTT. V usage is TRBV7-2 and J usage is TRBJ1-3; no clear D gene. Germline V gene data show CDR1 as SGHTA and CDR2 as FQGNSA. The CDR3 extends over 15 amino acids. V dropped 2 bases and J dropped 0 bases, with 8 bases sitting between them.

V gene TRBV2 combines with J gene TRBJ2-4, with D possibly being TRBD2 (7 bases). The CDR3 runs to 14 residues. Germline V CDR1 and CDR2: SNHLY, FYNNEI. Trimming shortened V by 8 bases and J by 3 bases, and 14 bases separated the two germline ends. The DNA for the CDR3 is TGTGCCAGCCCCGGGGAGGGGGGCAAAAACATTCAGTACTTC. This encodes CASPGEGGKNIQYF.

V usage is TRBV11-2 and J usage is TRBJ1-2; 8 bases match TRBD1. V lost 5 bases, J lost 2 bases, and 13 bases stayed unmatched. The CDR3 consists of 17 residues. CDR1 and CDR2 (germline): SGHAT, FQNNGV. The CDR3 sequence: CASSPQPPDRANYGYTF. The CDR3 DNA is TGTGCCAGCAGCCCCCAGCCCCCGGACAGGGCCAACTATGGCTACACCTTC.

J is TRBJ2-3 and V is TRBV27; D might be TRBD2 (5 bases). The germline CDR1 and CDR2 sequences are MNHEY and SMNVEV (reference sequence). Between the trimmed V and J ends, which lost 5 bases and 4 bases, there was a span of 13 bases. The CDR3 totals 14 residues. CDR3 DNA: TGTGCCAGCAGTCAACTAGACCGGGCAGATACGCAGTATTTT. Translation gives CASSQLDRADTQYF.

This chain links TRBV7-9 with TRBJ2-2; 7 bases match TRBD1. The V gene end was trimmed by 3 bases and the J gene end by 3 bases; junction bases not matched to a gene: 1. From germline, CDR1 is SEHNR and CDR2 FQNEAQ (reference sequence). CDR3 length: 14 amino acids. The CDR3 spells CASSLGQHTGELFF. The DNA of the CDR3 is TGTGCCAGCAGCTTGGGACAGCACACCGGGGAGCTGTTTTTT.

The chain recombines TRBV28 with TRBJ2-7; TRBD2 matches at 10 bases. Losses at the gene ends were 4 bases for V and 2 bases for J; bases not matched to a gene: 5. The germline CDR1 and CDR2 sequences are MDHEN and SYDVKM. The CDR3 consists of 15 residues. Here the CDR3 reads CASSSPAGGPYEQYF. As DNA, the CDR3 is TGTGCCAGCAGTTCCCCAGCGGGAGGGCCCTACGAGCAGTACTTC.

The genes are TRBV5-1 and TRBJ2-1; 16 bases map to TRBD2. Germline V gene data show CDR1 as SGHRS and CDR2 as YFSETQ. The V gene end was trimmed by 4 bases and the J gene end by 15 bases; junction bases not matched to a gene: 13. There are 16 residues in the CDR3. CDR3: CASSPGTSGRAGSLFF. CDR3 DNA sequence: TGCGCCAGCAGCCCCGGGACTAGCGGGAGGGCCGGTAGTCTGTTCTTC.